The clone carrying this TCR beta chain has only a few counts. What it binds is not known. The CDR3 spans 14 residues. CDR1 is DFQATT and CDR2 is SNEGSKA in the germline V gene (reference sequence). V gave up 6 bases and J gave up 10 bases; unmatched junction bases: 14. These data are taken from a study of CD8+CD57+ T cells in acquired aplastic anemia. Study-wide context: Healthy donors yielded some 11 million CD4+ cell reads on average. Study-level findings and limits: Patients and controls turned out to have 25 to 30 CD8+ CDR3 sequences in common.

The study profiled TCR beta VDJ and CDR3 using genomic DNA as template. A single record per CDR3 protein comes from TCRdb applying MiXCR to the reads. The sample yields 200,000 to 250,000 distinct CDR3 sequences, around 63% seen once. Sequencing used sorted CD4+, CD8+, or CD8+CD57+ T cells (not recorded which) from PBMCs. The genes are TRBV20-1 and TRBJ1-4; 7 bases map to TRBD1. The source is a human donor in good health. DNA for the CDR3: TGCAGTGCGCGAGAGGTGGCAGGGGGTGGAAAACTGTTTTTT. Translating it yields CSAREVAGGGKLFF.